This T cell receptor beta chain is drawn from a study of regulatory T cells in long-lasting Graves disease (dated by TCRdb to the early 2020s). Regarding the complete study: Persistent Graves' disease was defined as persistently positive TSH receptor autoantibodies together with antithyroid drug treatment for over 5 years. This study used TCR sequencing and RNA sequencing of peripheral blood to compare persistent Graves' disease patients against newly diagnosed Graves' disease patients. A total of about 35 samples underwent TCR sequencing, from 13 patients with persistent Graves' disease and 20 patients with newly diagnosed Graves' disease. Antithyroid drugs had been taken for approximately 10 years on average by persistent Graves' disease patients in the clinical cohort. The study was conducted in China and was registered as a clinical trial.

Interpreted using the paper, the time point label stands for: persistent/refractory GD, antithyroid drugs over 5 years with positive TRAb. For both TCR sequencing and RNA sequencing, RNA was extracted from PBMCs using TRIzol. Graves' disease was diagnosed according to American Thyroid Association guidelines. Recruitment of patients was carried out at an endocrinology department in Xi'an, China. Each patient gave 7 to 9.5 milliliters of peripheral blood, collected in an EDTA anticoagulant tube. PBMCs were isolated by Ficoll Paque Plus density gradient separation without further T cell sorting. An Agilent 2100 Bioanalyzer and agarose gel were used to check RNA quality, while a NanoDrop 2000 measured RNA concentration. Of note for this clonotype: The antigen it recognizes is unknown. No per-base quality is available; no much larger clone lies one base away.

The CDR3 sequence holds 13 residues, the cysteine and phenylalanine included. CDR3 DNA only is kept here, 39 bases in frame from base 1. V ends up 4 bases short and J 3 bases short, with an unmatched junction base count of 3. The germline V gene (reference sequence) provides CDR1 LNHNV and CDR2 YYDKDF. Library preparation was by multiplex PCR. Sequenced on an Illumina HiSeq 4000. CDR3 regions were amplified by Arm-PCR with iRepertoire HTBI primers to construct TCR beta libraries. Before sequencing, the PCR products went through gel purification. The paper's processing steps were these. Across samples, roughly 60 TRBV and 12 to 15 TRBJ segments were identified and used for gene usage analysis of CDR3 amino acid clonotypes. COPE and FqMerger were used to merge filtered high-quality paired reads into contigs. BLAST was used to align contigs to IMGT TRBV, TRBD and TRBJ reference genes, with CDR3 defined following IMGT. Clonotypes above 0.1% frequency were classified as highly expanded clones. Shannon entropy was used to measure repertoire diversity, and the Gini coefficient was used to measure V-J evenness. Public clonotypes were defined as clonotypes shared by more than one individual. TCRdb redid the processing of the public reads, applying fastp at Q25 and MiXCR, and retained in-frame beta chains. Each CDR3 protein appears once, grouped with its most common genes and DNA. The V and J calls and clone size are TCRdb's, not the authors'. The sample data list approximately 360,000 distinct CDR3 sequences, and 20% to 25% of these were observed just once. 25% to 30% of the sample is held by the ten biggest clonotypes.

What the work shows at the level of the full study, not this receptor alone: The authors acknowledged the small sample size as a limitation that may reduce accuracy. Sequencing and analysis were restricted to the TCR beta chain. Persistent patients shared more public clonotypes among themselves (around 3,000) than newly diagnosed patients did (roughly 920). Compared with newly diagnosed patients, persistent Graves' disease patients had lower TCR Shannon entropy and fewer highly expanded clones, which suggests clonal expansion. TRBV28, TRBJ1-2 and TRBJ2-5 were preferentially used in persistent disease, while TRBV20-1 and TRBJ2-1 were favored in newly diagnosed disease. The study examined only peripheral blood because the primary lesion, thyroid tissue, could not be accessed.

The sequencing here drew on peripheral blood mononuclear cells (PBMCs), taken when the disease was refractory, from a patient treated with antithyroid drugs. The chain uses TRBV15 and TRBJ2-7; TRBD2 aligns with 7 central bases. This sequence originates from a middle-aged woman with Graves disease. Donor details come from another sample of the same person, matched by shared clones. The sequenced DNA is TGTGCCACCAGCACGGGACTATTCTACGAGCAGTACTTC. The resulting protein is CATSTGLFYEQYF.